Below, 6 T cell receptor beta chains from the same sample are listed, as sequenced in a study of T cell responses to AZD1222 COVID-19 vaccine. Only in-frame clones appear in the TCRdb table, and some are missing; sequencing was by immunoSEQ multiplex PCR. The sample has approximately 70,000 clones; 75% to 90% are singletons. The sample in question was peripheral blood, obtained 28 days after the second AZD1222 dose. These TCRs come from an adult who received the AZD1222 COVID-19 vaccine.

The chain employs TRBV18 and TRBJ1-6, with a weak D call TRBD1 (6 bases). V was trimmed by 5 bases and J by 9 bases, leaving 14 bases between them. Germline CDR1 reads KGHSH; CDR2 reads LQKENI. There are 14 residues in the CDR3. The CDR3 loop reads CASSFTGIFSPLHF. CDR3 nucleotide sequence: TGTGCCAGCTCATTTACAGGGATTTTTTCACCCCTCCACTTT.

The J gene is TRBJ1-2, the V gene TRBV10-3, with a possible D match to TRBD1 (5 bases). The V end was cut by 0 bases, the J end by 4 bases, with 12 bases between. This CDR3 is 15 amino acids long. Germline values: CDR1 ENHRY, CDR2 SYGVKD. The chain's CDR3 is CAISESSQGFYGYTF. CDR3 nucleotides: TGTGCCATCAGTGAGTCGAGTCAGGGTTTCTATGGCTACACCTTC.

The chain uses TRBV6-1 and TRBJ1-5; D gene uncertain. CDR1 is MNHNS and CDR2 is SASEGT in the germline V gene. V lost 3 bases and J 0 bases, leaving 6 bases between the germline ends. The CDR3 sequence is 14 residues long. CDR3 sequence reads: CASSDDISNQPQHF. CDR3 nucleotides: TGTGCCAGCAGTGATGACATTAGCAATCAGCCCCAGCATTTT.

This chain connects TRBV3-1 (or the pseudogene TRBV3-2) to TRBJ2-3; no definite D call. Germline V gene sequence: CDR1 LGHDT, CDR2 YNNKEL (reference sequence). The length of the CDR3 is 13 residues. V was shortened by 4 bases and J by 7 bases, with 12 bases between the two germline ends. CDR3 bases: TGTGCCAGCAGCCGATACACTACCTATACGCAGTATTTT. Amino acids: CASSRYTTYTQYF.

The rearrangement uses TRBV21-1 and TRBJ1-2; the D call of TRBD1 is as the table states it, not checked on the DNA. TRBV21-1 is a pseudogene. The CDR3 loop spans 15 amino acids. DNA for the CDR3: TGTGCCAGCAGCACTCTACGGGACAGGGAGTTTGGCTACACCTTC. This translates into CASSTLRDREFGYTF.

This clone was seen a single time. The chain couples TRBV3-1 (or the pseudogene TRBV3-2) to TRBJ2-7; maybe TRBD2 (6 bases). V gave up 6 bases and J gave up 2 bases, with 20 bases separating them. This CDR3 is built from 16 residues. Germline lookup yields CDR1 LGHDT and CDR2 YNNKEL (reference sequence). This CDR3 reads CASSRIPGLTPYEQYF. The DNA of the CDR3 is TGTGCCAGCAGTCGTATTCCGGGACTGACGCCCTACGAGCAGTACTTC.